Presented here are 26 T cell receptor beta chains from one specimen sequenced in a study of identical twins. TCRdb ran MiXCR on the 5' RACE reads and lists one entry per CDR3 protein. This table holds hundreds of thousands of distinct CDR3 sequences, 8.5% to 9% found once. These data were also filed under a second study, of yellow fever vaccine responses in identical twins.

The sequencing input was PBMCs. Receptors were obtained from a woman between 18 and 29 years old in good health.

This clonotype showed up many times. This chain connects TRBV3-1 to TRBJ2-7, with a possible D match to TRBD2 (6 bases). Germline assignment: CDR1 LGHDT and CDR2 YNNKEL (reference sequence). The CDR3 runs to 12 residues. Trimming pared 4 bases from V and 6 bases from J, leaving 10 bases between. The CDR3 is CASSLVEGEQYF. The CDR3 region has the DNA TGTGCCAGCAGCCTGGTGGAGGGCGAGCAGTACTTC.

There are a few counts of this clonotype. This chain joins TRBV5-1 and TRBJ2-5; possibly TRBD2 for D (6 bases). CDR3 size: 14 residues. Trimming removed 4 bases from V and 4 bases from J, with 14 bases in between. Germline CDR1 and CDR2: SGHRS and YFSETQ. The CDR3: CASSPLGGRETQYF. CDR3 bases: TGCGCCAGCAGCCCCCTAGGAGGGAGAGAGACCCAGTACTTC.

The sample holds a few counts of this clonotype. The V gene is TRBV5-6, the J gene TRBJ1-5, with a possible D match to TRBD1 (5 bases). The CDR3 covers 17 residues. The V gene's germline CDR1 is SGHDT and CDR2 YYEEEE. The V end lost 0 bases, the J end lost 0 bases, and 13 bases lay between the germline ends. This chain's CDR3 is CASSLAQGPASNQPQHF. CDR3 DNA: TGTGCCAGCAGCTTGGCTCAGGGCCCCGCTAGCAATCAGCCCCAGCATTTT.

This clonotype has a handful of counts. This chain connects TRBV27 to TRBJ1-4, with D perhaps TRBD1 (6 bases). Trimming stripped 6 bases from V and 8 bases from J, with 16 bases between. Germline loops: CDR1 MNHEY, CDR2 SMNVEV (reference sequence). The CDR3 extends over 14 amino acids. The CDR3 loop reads CASRSRGGREKLFF. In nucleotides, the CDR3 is TGTGCCAGCAGATCACGGGGGGGCCGGGAAAAACTGTTTTTT.

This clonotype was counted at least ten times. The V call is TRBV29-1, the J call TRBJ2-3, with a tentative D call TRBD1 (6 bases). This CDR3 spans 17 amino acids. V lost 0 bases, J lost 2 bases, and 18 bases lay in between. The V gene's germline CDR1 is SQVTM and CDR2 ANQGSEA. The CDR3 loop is CSVEDPQGTGHTDTQYF. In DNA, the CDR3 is TGCAGCGTTGAAGATCCACAGGGAACGGGACACACAGATACGCAGTATTTT.

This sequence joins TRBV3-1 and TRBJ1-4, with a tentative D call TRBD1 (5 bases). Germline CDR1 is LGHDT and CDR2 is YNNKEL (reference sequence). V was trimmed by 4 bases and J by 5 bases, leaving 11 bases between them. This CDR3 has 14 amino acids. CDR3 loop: CASSLFGTNEKLFF. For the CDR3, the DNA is TGTGCCAGCAGCCTCTTCGGGACGAATGAAAAACTGTTTTTT. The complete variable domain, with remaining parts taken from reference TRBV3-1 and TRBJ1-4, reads DTAVSQTPKYLVTQMGNDKSIKCEQNLGHDTMYWYKQDSKKFLKIMFSYNNKELIINETVPNRFSPKSPDKAHLNLHINSLELGDSAVYFCASSLFGTNEKLFFGSGTQLSVL.

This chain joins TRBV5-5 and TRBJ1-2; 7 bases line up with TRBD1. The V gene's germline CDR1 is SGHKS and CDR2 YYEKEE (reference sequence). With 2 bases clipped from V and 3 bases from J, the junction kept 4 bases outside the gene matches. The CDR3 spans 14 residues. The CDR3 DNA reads TGTGCCAGCAGCTTAAGACAGGGATACTATGGCTACACCTTC. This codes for CASSLRQGYYGYTF. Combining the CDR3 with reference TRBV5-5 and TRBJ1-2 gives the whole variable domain DAGVTQSPTHLIKTRGQQVTLRCSPISGHKSVSWYQQVLGQGPQFIFQYYEKEERGRGNFPDRFSARQFPNYSSELNVNALLLGDSALYLCASSLRQGYYGYTFGSGTRLTVV.

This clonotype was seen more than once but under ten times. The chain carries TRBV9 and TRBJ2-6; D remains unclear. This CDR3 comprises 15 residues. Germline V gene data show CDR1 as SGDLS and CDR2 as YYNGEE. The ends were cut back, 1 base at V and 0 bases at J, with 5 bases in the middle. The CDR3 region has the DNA TGTGCCAGCAGCGTACGCAGCTCTGGGGCCAACGTCCTGACTTTC. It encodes CASSVRSSGANVLTF.

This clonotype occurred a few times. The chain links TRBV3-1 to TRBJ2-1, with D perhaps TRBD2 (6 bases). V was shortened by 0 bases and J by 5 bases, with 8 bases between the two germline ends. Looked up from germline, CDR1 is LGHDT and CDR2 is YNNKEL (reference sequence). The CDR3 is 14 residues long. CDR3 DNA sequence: TGTGCCAGCAGCCAAGAGGGGGGACACAATGAGCAGTTCTTC. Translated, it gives CASSQEGGHNEQFF.

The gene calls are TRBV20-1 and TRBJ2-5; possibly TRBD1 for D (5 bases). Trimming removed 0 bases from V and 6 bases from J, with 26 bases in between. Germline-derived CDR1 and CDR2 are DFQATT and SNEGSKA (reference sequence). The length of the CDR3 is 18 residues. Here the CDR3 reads CSARDRIRETDSGKTQYF. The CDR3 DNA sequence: TGCAGTGCTAGAGATCGGATAAGAGAGACAGACAGTGGAAAGACCCAGTACTTC.

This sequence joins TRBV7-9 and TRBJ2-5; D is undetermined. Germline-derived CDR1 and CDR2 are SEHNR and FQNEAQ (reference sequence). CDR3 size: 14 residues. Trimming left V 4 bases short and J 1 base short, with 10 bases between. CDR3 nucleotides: TGTGCCAGCAGCTCCCCTCCCCCCCAAGAGACCCAGTACTTC. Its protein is CASSSPPPQETQYF.

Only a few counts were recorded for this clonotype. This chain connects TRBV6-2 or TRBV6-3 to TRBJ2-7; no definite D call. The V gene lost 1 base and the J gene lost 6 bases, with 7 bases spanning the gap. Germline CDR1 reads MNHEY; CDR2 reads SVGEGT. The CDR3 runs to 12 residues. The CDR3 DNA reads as TGTGCCAGCAGTTACTTGGGTTTCGAGCAGTACTTC. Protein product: CASSYLGFEQYF.

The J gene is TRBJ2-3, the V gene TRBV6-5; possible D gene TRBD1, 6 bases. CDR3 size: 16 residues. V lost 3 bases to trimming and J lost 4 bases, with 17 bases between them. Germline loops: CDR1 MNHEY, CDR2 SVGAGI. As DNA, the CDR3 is TGTGCCAGCAGTTATACAGGGATTAAGGCCTCAGATACGCAGTATTTT. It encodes CASSYTGIKASDTQYF.

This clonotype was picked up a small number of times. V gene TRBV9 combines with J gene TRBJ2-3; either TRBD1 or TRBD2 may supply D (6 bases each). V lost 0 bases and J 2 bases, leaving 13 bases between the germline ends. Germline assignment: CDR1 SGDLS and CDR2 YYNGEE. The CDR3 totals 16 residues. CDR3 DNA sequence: TGTGCCAGCAGCGTAGCGATCGGGGGCCTCACAGATACGCAGTATTTT. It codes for CASSVAIGGLTDTQYF.

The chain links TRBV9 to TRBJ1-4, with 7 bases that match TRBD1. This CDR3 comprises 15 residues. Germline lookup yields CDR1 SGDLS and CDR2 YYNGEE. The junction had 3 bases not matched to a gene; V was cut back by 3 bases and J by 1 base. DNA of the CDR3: TGTGCCAGCAGCGACCGGACAGGAACTAATGAAAAACTGTTTTTT. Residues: CASSDRTGTNEKLFF.

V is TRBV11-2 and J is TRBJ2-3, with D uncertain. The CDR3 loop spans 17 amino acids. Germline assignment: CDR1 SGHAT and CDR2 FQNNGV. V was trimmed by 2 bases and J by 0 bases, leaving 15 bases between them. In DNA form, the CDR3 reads TGTGCCAGCAGCTTATTTTCCCGACACACTAGCACAGATACGCAGTATTTT. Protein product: CASSLFSRHTSTDTQYF.

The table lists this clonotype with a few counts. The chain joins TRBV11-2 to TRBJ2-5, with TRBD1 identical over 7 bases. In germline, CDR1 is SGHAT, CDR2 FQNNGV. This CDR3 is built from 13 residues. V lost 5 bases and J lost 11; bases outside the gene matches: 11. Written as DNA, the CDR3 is TGTGCCAGCAGCACACACAGGGGACGGATTCAGTACTTC. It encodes CASSTHRGRIQYF.

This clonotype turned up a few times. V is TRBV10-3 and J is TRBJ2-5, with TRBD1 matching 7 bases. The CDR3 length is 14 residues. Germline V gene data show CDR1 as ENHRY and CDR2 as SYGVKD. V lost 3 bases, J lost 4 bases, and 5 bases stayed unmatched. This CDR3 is CAISEKTGRETQYF. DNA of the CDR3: TGTGCCATCAGTGAAAAGACAGGGAGAGAGACCCAGTACTTC.

CDR3 sequence (DNA): TGTGCCAGCAGGACGGTTGGGGCAGTTCAGGTAGGGAATGAGCAGTTCTTC. Its translation is CASRTVGAVQVGNEQFF. The rearrangement links TRBV27 to TRBJ2-1; possible D gene TRBD1, 5 bases. V lost 6 bases, J lost 7 bases, and 25 bases lay in between. CDR1 and CDR2 from the germline V gene are MNHEY and SMNVEV (reference sequence). The CDR3 length is 17 residues.

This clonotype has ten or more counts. In DNA form, the CDR3 reads TGTGCCAGCTCGGCCGCGACAGGGTTTGGAAATGAGCAGTTCTTC. Its translation: CASSAATGFGNEQFF. J is TRBJ2-1 and V is TRBV18; 7 bases fit TRBD1. The CDR3 sequence is 15 residues long. The V and J ends lost 6 bases and 7 bases, in that order; junction bases with no gene match: 12. Germline CDR1 and CDR2: KGHSH and LQKENI.

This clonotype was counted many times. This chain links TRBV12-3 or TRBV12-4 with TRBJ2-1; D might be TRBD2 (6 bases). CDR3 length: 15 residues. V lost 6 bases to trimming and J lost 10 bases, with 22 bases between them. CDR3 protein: CASRNSGTVLMEQFF. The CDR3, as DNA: TGTGCCAGCAGAAATAGCGGCACCGTCCTTATGGAGCAGTTCTTC.

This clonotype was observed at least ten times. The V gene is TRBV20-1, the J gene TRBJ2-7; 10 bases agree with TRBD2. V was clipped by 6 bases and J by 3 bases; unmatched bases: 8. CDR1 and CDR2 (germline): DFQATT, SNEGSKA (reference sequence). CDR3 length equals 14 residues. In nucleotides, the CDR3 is TGCAGTGCCGACGGGACTAGCGATCTCTACGAGCAGTACTTC. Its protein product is CSADGTSDLYEQYF.

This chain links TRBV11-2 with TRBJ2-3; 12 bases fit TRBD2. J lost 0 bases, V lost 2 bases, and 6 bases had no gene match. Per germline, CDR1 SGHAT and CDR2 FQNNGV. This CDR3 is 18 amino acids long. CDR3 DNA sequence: TGTGCCAGCAGCTTAAAAACTAGCGGGGGGCTGAGCACAGATACGCAGTATTTT. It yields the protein CASSLKTSGGLSTDTQYF.

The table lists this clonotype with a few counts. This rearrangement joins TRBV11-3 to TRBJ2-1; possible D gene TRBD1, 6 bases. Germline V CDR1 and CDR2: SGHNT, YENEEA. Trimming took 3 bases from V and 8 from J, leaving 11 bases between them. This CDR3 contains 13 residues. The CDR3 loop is CASSFWKGDEQFF. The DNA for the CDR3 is TGTGCCAGCAGCTTTTGGAAGGGGGATGAGCAGTTCTTC.

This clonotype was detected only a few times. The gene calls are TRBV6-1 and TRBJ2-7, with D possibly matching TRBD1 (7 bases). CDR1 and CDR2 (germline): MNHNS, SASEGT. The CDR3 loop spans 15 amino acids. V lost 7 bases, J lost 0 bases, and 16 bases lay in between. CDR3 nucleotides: TGTGCCAGCAACGGGAGACAGGGTAGCTCCTACGAGCAGTACTTC. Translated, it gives CASNGRQGSSYEQYF.

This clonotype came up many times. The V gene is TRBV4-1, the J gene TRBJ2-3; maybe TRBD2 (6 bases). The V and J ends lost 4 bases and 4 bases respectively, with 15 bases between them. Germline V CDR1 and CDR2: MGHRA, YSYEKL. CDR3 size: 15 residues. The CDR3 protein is CASSPPREEPDTQYF. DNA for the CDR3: TGCGCCAGCAGCCCTCCAAGGGAGGAGCCAGATACGCAGTATTTT.